This T cell receptor beta chain was documented in a study of immune cell composition in non-small cell lung cancer. Study-wide results and limits: Smoking pack-years did not significantly correlate with tumour TCR-beta clonality.

DNA was extracted from unsorted cell suspensions stored frozen. V shed 3 bases and J shed 3 bases, with 9 bases lying between them. The CDR3 is 14 residues long. Germline-derived CDR1 and CDR2 are LGHNA and YSLEER. As to this clone: Its antigen is undetermined.

Generated by immunoSEQ multiplex PCR, the TCRdb table keeps only in-frame clones and is missing some. This sample has several thousand clones; under 80% occur once, and the top ten carry about 9%. The chain couples TRBV4-3 to TRBJ2-1, with D maybe TRBD2 (6 bases). Sequencing input: lung tumor tissue. The origin of this receptor is a human donor with non-small cell lung cancer. CDR3 amino acids: CASSQEGFYNEQFF. CDR3 coding DNA: TGCGCCAGCAGCCAGGAGGGATTCTACAATGAGCAGTTCTTC.